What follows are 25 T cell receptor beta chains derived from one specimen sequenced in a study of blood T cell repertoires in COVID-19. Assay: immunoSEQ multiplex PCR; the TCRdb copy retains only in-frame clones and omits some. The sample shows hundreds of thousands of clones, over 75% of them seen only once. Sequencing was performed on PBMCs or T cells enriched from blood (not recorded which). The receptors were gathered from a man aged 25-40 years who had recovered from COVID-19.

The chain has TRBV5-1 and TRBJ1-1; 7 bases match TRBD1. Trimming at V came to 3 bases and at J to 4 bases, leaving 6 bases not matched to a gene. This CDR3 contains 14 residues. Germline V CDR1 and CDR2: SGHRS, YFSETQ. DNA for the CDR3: TGCGCCAGCAGCTCGCGTACAGGGGCCACTGAAGCTTTCTTT. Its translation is CASSSRTGATEAFF.

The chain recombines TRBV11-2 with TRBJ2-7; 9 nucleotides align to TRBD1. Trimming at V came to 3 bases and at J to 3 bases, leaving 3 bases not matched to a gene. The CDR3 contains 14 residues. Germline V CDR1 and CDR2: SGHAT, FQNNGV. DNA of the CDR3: TGTGCCAGCAGCTTCGGACAGGGGAACTACGAGCAGTACTTC. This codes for CASSFGQGNYEQYF.

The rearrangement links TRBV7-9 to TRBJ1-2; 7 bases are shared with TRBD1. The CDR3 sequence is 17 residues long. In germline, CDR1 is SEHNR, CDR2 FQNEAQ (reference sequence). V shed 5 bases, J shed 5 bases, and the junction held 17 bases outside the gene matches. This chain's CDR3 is CASSRAGTVRDYYGYTF. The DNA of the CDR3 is TGTGCCAGCAGCCGAGCCGGGACAGTTAGGGATTATTATGGCTACACCTTC.

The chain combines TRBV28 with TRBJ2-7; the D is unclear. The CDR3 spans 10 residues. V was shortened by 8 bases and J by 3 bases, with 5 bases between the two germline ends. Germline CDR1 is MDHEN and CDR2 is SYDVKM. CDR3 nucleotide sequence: TGTGCCAGCCGAGGCTACGAGCAGTACTTC. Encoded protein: CASRGYEQYF.

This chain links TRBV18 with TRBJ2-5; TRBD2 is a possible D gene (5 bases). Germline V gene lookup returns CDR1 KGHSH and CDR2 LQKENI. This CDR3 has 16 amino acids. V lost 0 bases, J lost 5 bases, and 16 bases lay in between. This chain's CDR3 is CASSPPRTLTLETQYF. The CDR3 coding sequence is TGTGCCAGCTCACCACCACGGACTCTTACCTTGGAGACCCAGTACTTC.

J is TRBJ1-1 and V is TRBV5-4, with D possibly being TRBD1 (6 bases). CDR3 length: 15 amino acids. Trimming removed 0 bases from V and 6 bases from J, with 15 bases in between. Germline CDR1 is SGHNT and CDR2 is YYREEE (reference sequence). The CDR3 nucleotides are TGTGCCAGCAGCTTGGATTCGGGGACAAGCCCTGAAGCTTTCTTT. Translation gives CASSLDSGTSPEAFF. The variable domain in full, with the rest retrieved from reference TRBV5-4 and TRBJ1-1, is ETGVTQSPTHLIKTRGQQVTLRCSSQSGHNTVSWYQQALGQGPQFIFQYYREEENGRGNFPPRFSGLQFPNYSSELNVNALELDDSALYLCASSLDSGTSPEAFFGQGTRLTVV.

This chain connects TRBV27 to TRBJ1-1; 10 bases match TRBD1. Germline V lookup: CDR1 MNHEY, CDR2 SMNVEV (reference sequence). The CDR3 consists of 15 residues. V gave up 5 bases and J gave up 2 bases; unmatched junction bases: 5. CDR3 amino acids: CASSPGTGANTEAFF. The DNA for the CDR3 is TGTGCCAGCAGTCCTGGGACAGGGGCCAACACTGAAGCTTTCTTT.

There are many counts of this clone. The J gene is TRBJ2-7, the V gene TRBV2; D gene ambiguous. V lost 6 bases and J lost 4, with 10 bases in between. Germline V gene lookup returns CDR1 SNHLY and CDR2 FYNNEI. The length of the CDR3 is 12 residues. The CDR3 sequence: CASSLWAYEQYF. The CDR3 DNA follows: TGTGCCAGCAGCCTCTGGGCTTACGAGCAGTACTTC.

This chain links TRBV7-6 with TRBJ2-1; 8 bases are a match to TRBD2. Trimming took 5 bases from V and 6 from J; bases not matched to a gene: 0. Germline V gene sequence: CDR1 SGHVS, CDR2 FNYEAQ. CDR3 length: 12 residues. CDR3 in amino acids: CASSSGGNEQFF. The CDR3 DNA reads TGTGCCAGCAGCAGCGGGGGCAATGAGCAGTTCTTC.

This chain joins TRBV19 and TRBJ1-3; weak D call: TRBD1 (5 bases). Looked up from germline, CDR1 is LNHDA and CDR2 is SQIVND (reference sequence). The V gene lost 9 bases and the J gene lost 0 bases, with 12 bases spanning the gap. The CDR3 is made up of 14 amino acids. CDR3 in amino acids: CARLTGDSGNTIYF. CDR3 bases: TGTGCCAGACTAACAGGAGACTCTGGAAACACCATATATTTT.

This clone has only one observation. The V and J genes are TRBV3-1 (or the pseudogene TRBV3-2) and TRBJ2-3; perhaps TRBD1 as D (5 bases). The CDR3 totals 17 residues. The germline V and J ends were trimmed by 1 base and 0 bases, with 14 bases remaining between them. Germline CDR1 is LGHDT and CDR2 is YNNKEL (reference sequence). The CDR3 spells CASSQVTGFPSTDTQYF. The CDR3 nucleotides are TGTGCCAGCAGCCAAGTCACAGGTTTTCCTAGCACAGATACGCAGTATTTT.

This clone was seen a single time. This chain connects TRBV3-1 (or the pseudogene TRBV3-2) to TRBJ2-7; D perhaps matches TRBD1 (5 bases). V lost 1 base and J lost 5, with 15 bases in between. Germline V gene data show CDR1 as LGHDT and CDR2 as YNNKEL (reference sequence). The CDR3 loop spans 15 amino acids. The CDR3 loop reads CASSQAVGRVNEQYF. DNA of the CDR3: TGTGCCAGCAGCCAAGCTGTCGGCAGGGTTAACGAGCAGTACTTC.

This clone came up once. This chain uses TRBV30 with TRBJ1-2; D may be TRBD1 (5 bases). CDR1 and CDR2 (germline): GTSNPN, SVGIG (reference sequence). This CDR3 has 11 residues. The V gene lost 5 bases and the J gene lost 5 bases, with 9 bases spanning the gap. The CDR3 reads CAWLGVYGYTF. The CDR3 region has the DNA TGTGCCTGGCTAGGGGTTTATGGCTACACCTTC.

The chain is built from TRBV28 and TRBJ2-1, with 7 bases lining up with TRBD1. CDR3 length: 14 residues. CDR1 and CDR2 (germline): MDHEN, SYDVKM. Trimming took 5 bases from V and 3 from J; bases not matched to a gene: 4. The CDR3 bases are TGTGCCAGCAGTGGGACAGTTTACTACAATGAGCAGTTCTTC. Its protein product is CASSGTVYYNEQFF.

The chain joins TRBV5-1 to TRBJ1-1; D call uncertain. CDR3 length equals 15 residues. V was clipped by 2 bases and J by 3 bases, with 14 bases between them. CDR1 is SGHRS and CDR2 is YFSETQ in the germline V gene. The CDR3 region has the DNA TGCGCCAGCAGCTTATACGGGTATGAGGACACTGAAGCTTTCTTT. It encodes CASSLYGYEDTEAFF.

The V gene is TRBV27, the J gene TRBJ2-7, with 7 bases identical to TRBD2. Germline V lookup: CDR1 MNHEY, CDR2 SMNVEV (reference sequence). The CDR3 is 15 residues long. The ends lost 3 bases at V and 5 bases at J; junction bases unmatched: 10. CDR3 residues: CASSFTLAGENEQYF. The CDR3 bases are TGTGCCAGCAGTTTTACTTTGGCGGGGGAGAACGAGCAGTACTTC.

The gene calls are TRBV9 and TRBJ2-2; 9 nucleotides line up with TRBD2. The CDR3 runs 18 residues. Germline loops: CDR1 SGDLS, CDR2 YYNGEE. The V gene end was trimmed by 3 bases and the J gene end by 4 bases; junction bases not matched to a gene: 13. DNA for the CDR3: TGTGCCAGCAGCGCCCCGACTAGCGGCACCCATCTCACCGGGGAGCTGTTTTTT. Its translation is CASSAPTSGTHLTGELFF. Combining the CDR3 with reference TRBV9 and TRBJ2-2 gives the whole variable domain DSGVTQTPKHLITATGQRVTLRCSPRSGDLSVYWYQQSLDQGLQFLIQYYNGEERAKGNILERFSAQQFPDLHSELNLSSLELGDSALYFCASSAPTSGTHLTGELFFGEGSRLTVL.

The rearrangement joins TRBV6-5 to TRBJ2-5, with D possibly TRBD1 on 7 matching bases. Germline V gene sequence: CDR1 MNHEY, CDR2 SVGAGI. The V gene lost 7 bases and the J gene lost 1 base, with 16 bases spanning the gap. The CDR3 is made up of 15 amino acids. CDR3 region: CASIRQGGPQETQYF. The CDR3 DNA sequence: TGTGCCAGCATACGACAGGGAGGCCCCCAAGAGACCCAGTACTTC.

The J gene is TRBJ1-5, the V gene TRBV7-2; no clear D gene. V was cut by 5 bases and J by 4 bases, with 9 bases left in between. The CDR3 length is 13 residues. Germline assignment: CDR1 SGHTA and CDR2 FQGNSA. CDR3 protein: CASSTQTNQPQHF. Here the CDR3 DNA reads TGTGCCAGCAGCACGCAAACTAATCAGCCCCAGCATTTT.

The CDR3 sequence is CASSSPGTGPEKLFF. CDR3 nucleotide sequence: TGCGCCAGCAGTTCACCCGGGACAGGGCCCGAAAAACTGTTTTTT. The V and J genes are TRBV4-1 and TRBJ1-4, with 9 bases matching TRBD1. The J segment lost 8 bases and the V segment lost 6 bases, leaving 10 bases of the junction unmatched. This CDR3 contains 15 residues. CDR1 and CDR2 from the germline V gene are MGHRA and YSYEKL.

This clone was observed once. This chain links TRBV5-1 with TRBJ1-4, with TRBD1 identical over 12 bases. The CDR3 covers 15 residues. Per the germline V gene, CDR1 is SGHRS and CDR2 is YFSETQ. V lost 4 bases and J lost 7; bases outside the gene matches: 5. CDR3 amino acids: CASSEGQGASEKLFF. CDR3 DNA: TGCGCCAGCAGCGAGGGACAGGGGGCAAGTGAAAAACTGTTTTTT.

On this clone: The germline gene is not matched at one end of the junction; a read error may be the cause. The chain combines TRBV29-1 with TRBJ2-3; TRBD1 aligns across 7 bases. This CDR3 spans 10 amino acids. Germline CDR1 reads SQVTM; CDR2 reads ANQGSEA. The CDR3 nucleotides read TGCAGCGTTGAGGGGGACAGTAGGCATTTT. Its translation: CSVEGDSRHF.

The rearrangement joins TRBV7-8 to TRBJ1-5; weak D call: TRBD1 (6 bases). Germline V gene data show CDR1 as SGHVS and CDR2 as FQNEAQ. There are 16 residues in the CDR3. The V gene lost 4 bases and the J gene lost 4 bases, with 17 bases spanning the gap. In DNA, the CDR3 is TGTGCCAGCAGCTCGGAGGGTGGGGGGGCAAATCAGCCCCAGCATTTT. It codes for CASSSEGGGANQPQHF. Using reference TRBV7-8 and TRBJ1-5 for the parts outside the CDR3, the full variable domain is GAGVSQSPRYKVAKRGQDVALRCDPISGHVSLFWYQQALGQGPEFLTYFQNEAQLDKSGLPSDRFFAERPEGSVSTLKIQRTQQEDSAVYLCASSSEGGGANQPQHFGDGTRLSIL.

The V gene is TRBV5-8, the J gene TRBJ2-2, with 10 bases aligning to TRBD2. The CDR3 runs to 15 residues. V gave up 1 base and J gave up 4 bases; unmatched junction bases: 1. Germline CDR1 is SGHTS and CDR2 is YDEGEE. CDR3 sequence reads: CASSLTSGATGELFF. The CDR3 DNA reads TGTGCCAGCAGCTTGACTAGCGGGGCCACCGGGGAGCTGTTTTTT.

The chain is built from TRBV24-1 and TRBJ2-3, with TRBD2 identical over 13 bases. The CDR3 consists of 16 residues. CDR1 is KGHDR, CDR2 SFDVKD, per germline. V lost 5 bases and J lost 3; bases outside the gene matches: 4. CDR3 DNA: TGTGCCACCAGTGGGGGACTAGCGGGAACTACAGATACGCAGTATTTT. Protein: CATSGGLAGTTDTQYF.